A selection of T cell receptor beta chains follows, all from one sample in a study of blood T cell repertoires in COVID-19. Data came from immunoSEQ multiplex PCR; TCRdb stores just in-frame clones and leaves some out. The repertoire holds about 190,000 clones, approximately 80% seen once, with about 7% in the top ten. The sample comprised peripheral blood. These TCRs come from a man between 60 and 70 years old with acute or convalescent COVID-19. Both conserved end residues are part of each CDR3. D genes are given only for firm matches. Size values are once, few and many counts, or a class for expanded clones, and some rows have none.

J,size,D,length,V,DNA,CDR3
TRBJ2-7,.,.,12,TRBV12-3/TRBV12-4,TGTGCCAGCAGTCCCCGAAGGGGAGGTCGGTACTTC,CASSPRRGGRYF
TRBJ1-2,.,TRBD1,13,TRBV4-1,TGCGCCAGTTCGACAGGGGGCAACTATGGCTACACCTTC,CASSTGGNYGYTF
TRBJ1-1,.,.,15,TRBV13,TGTGCCAGCAGCGCAGAACAGGGTATTGTCACTGAAGCTTTCTTT,CASSAEQGIVTEAFF
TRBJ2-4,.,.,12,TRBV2,TGTGCCAGCAGTGCCACAAAAAACATTCAGTACTTC,CASSATKNIQYF
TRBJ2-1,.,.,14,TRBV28,TGTGCCAGCAGTTTTCTAGCCGCCTACAATGAGCAGTTCTTC,CASSFLAAYNEQFF
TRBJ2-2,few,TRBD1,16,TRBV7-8,TGTGCCAGCAGCGCCCCGGGACAGGGGGCAAGCGGGGAGCTGTTTTTT,CASSAPGQGASGELFF
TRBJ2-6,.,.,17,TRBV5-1,TGCGCCAGCAGCTTGGCCCCCGTCAGCTCTGGGGCCAACGTCCTGACTTTC,CASSLAPVSSGANVLTF
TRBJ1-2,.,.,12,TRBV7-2,TGTGCCAGCAGCCTCAGACAGTATGGCTACACCTTC,CASSLRQYGYTF
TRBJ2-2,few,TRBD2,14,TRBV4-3,TGCGCCAGCAGCCGCGGGGGGAACACCGGGGAGCTGTTTTTT,CASSRGGNTGELFF
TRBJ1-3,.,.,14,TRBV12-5,TGTGCTAGTGGTTTATGGGGGGTTGGAAACACCATATATTTT,CASGLWGVGNTIYF
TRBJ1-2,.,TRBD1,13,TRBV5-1,TGCGCCAGCAGCTTGTGCAGGGGGGATGGCTACACCTTC,CASSLCRGDGYTF
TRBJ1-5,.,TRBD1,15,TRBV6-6,TGTGCCAGCAGTCCCGGGACAGCGCTCAATCAGCCCCAGCATTTT,CASSPGTALNQPQHF
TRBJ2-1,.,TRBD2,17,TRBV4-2,TGTGCCAGCAGCCAGGGGACTAGCGGGAGGGCTTACAATGAGCAGTTCTTC,CASSQGTSGRAYNEQFF
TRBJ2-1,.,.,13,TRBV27,TGTGCCAGCAGTTTATACGGGGTTAAAGAGCAGTTCTTC,CASSLYGVKEQFF
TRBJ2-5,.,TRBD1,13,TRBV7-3,TGTGCCAGCAGCTACGGACAGGCGGGGACCCAGTACTTC,CASSYGQAGTQYF
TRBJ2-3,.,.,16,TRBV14,TGTGCCAGCAGCCACCTGGACAGCCCTAGCACAGATACGCAGTATTTT,CASSHLDSPSTDTQYF
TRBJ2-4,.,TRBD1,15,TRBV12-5,TGTGCTAGTGGCCCTTCTAGGACAGGGCGAGACATTCAGTACTTC,CASGPSRTGRDIQYF
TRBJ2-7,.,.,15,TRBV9,TGTGCCAGCAGCGTAGACGAGGGTACCCGTTACGAGCAGTACTTC,CASSVDEGTRYEQYF
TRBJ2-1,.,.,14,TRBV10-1,TGCGCCAGCAACGCGGCCCTGGGAGCGGGTGAGCAGTTCTTC,CASNAALGAGEQFF
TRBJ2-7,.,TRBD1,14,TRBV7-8,TGTGCCAGCAGCCACCGGGACAGAGCCAGGGAGCAGTACTTC,CASSHRDRAREQYF
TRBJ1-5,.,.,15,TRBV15,TGTGCCACCAGCAGCCGGGGGAATAGCAATCAGCCCCAGCATTTT,CATSSRGNSNQPQHF
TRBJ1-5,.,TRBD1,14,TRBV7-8,TGTGCCAGCAGAGCGGGACAGGGGTATCAGCCCCAGCATTTT,CASRAGQGYQPQHF
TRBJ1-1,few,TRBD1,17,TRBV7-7,TGTGCCAGCAGCGCGCAGCCAACCCGGACAGGGAGGACTGAAGCTTTCTTT,CASSAQPTRTGRTEAFF
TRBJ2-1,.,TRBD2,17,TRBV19,TGTGCCAGTGGGACCATCGGACTAGCGGGAGCTTACAATGAGCAGTTCTTC,CASGTIGLAGAYNEQFF
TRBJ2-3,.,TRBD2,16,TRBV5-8,TGTGCCAGCAGCTTGGCTGGGACTAGGGGGGCAGATACGCAGTATTTT,CASSLAGTRGADTQYF
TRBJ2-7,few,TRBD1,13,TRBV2,TGTGCCAGCAGAAGACAGGGAACCTACGAGCAGTACTTC,CASRRQGTYEQYF
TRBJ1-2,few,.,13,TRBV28,TGTGCCAGCAGTTTAGTGACAAGTTATGGCTACACCTTC,CASSLVTSYGYTF
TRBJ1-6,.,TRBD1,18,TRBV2,TGTGCCAGCAGCGCCGACAGGGGGCTGCTCTCCTATAATTCACCCCTCCACTTT,CASSADRGLLSYNSPLHF
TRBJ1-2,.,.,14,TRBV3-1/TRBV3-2,TGTGCCAGCAGCCAAGCCTTAGGGGGGGATGGCTACACCTTC,CASSQALGGDGYTF
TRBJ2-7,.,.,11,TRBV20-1,TGCAGTGCAGCGAGGACCTACGAGCAGTACTTC,CSAARTYEQYF
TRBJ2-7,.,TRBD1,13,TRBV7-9,TGTGCCAGCAGCCTAGGGACAGGGTACGAGCAGTACTTC,CASSLGTGYEQYF
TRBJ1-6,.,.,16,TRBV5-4,TGTGCCAGCAGCTTGGGGCCTAGGGGAGCGGGCTCACCCCTCCACTTT,CASSLGPRGAGSPLHF
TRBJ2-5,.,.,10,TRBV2,TGTGCCAGCAGTGACCCCGGCCAGTACTTC,CASSDPGQYF
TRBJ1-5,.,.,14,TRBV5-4,TGTGCCAGCAGCTTGGAGGGGCGGGGGGCGCCCCAGCATTTT,CASSLEGRGAPQHF
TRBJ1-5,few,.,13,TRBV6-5,TGTGCCAGCAGAGCTACTTACAATCAGCCCCAGCATTTT,CASRATYNQPQHF
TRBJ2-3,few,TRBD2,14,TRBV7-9,TGTGCCTGCGTGTCTAGCGGGGGCACAGATACGCAGTATTTT,CACVSSGGTDTQYF
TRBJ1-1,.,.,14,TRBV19,TGTGCCAGTAGTAGGGAACAGGGCTACACTGAAGCTTTCTTT,CASSREQGYTEAFF
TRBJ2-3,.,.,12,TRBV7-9,TGTGCCAGCAGCTTCTTAGCAGATACGCAGTATTTT,CASSFLADTQYF
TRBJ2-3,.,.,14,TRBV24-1,TGTGCCACCACACTAGCAAATCCTACGGGTACGCAGTATTTT,CATTLANPTGTQYF
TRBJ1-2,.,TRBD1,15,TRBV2,TGTGCCAGCAGCCTACCGGGACAGGGTGGATATGGCTACACCTTC,CASSLPGQGGYGYTF
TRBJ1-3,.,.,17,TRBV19,TGTGCCAGTAGTATTCAGCGGGGGATCTCCTCTGGAAACACCATATATTTT,CASSIQRGISSGNTIYF
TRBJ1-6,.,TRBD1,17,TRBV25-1,TGTGCCAGCAGTGAATTTGGACGGACAGGGAGGAATTCACCCCTCCACTTT,CASSEFGRTGRNSPLHF